This paragraph reports one T cell receptor beta chain. Its cognate antigen is unknown. The PCR ran on 60 Vbeta and 13 Jbeta primers. Assay used: immunoSEQ multiplex PCR; TCRdb lists only in-frame clones, some missing. The table lists around 150,000 clones. Germline V lookup: CDR1 SEHNR, CDR2 FQNEAQ (reference sequence). This CDR3 spans 11 amino acids. Trimming took off 2 bases at V and 7 bases at J, with 3 bases between the two ends. The sample is drawn from a study of cytomegalovirus exposure and HLA in healthy donors. Study-level results: In a later analysis, donors in an Asian-associated ancestry cluster reportedly had fewer N-insertions in productive TCRs than the cohort mean. Some TCR beta chains (around 160 of them) were listed as cytomegalovirus-associated. Sequence variants that were highly shared formed a cluster that was likely a sequencing artifact.

The V and J genes are TRBV7-9 and TRBJ2-1; D is undetermined. Material for sequencing was PBMCs. This receptor was identified in a man aged 35 to 55 in good health and CMV-seronegative. The CDR3: CASSLSNEQFF. CDR3 in DNA: TGTGCCAGCAGCTTATCAAATGAGCAGTTCTTC.